This T cell receptor (beta chain) was profiled in a study of T cells in Graves' hyperthyroidism and ophthalmopathy. Newly diagnosed hyperthyroidism patients aged 18 to 65 years had disease lasting under 2 months. Under 12 ml fresh peripheral blood yielded the PBMCs. The investigators amplified TCR beta CDR3 regions from RNA transcripts. The primer set for the first-round RT-PCR of the TCR CDR3 was HTBI. Each CDR3 protein is one row after TCRdb ran MiXCR on the multiplex PCR reads. Of a few hundred thousand distinct CDR3 sequences in the sample, approximately 14% were seen once. V was clipped by 6 bases and J by 5 bases; unmatched bases: 11. Germline CDR1 SGHTA, CDR2 FQGNSA. This CDR3 spans 15 amino acids. General study points: Blood shared most expanded thyroid clonotypes above 0.001. A model of 13 V-J features distinguished ophthalmopathy from stable hyperthyroidism.

To note about this clonotype: Its antigen remains unidentified. A much larger clonotype is one base distant, so this may be a read error.

The chain joins TRBV7-2 to TRBJ2-5; TRBD2 aligns across 8 bases. This receptor was identified in a woman aged 18-29 years with Graves' hyperthyroidism. Sequenced material: blood. The CDR3 DNA follows: TGTGCCAGCAGGCCTCTGGCGGGGGGATGGGAGACCCAGTACTTC. Its protein is CASRPLAGGWETQYF.